This TCR beta chain was sequenced in a study of T-cell memory formation after mild COVID-19. Study in general: For the most part, TCR clusters were specific to one donor.

5'RACE with constant-segment primers yielded barcoded, UMI-tagged TCR alpha and TCR beta cDNA libraries. A single record per CDR3 protein comes from TCRdb applying MiXCR to the 5' RACE reads. The profile covers over 500,000 distinct CDR3 sequences, with approximately 15% appearing a single time and roughly 8% taken by the ten largest. The CDR3 runs 13 residues. Trimming removed 3 bases at V and 8 bases at J, with 11 bases between. Germline assignment: CDR1 LNHNV and CDR2 YYDKDF (reference sequence). In this sample, this clonotype turned up a few times. The sequence derives from an adult woman who had mild COVID-19 (a few samples of this study predate the infection). Cell type and time point are not known. The source material was PBMCs or a T cell subset sorted from them (not recorded which). The gene calls are TRBV15 and TRBJ2-1; D is perhaps TRBD2 (5 bases). CDR3 nucleotides: TGTGCCACCAGCAGCGGACTTCGCGATGAGCAGTTCTTC. It is translated as CATSSGLRDEQFF.